Each of the 27 T cell receptor beta chains below was sequenced from the same sample in a study of CXCR4 blockade with PD-1 therapy in pancreatic cancer. TCRdb keeps only in-frame clones here, not all; method: immunoSEQ multiplex PCR. The sample has some 2,400 clones, about 40% seen once. Sequencing input: tumor tissue. These receptors all come from a human donor with pancreatic ductal adenocarcinoma.

This chain uses TRBV30 with TRBJ2-5, with 9 nucleotides matching TRBD2. Looked up from germline, CDR1 is GTSNPN and CDR2 is SVGIG (reference sequence). The CDR3 extends over 16 amino acids. V dropped 5 bases and J dropped 5; count of bases not matched to a gene: 15. CDR3 sequence reads: CAWLNYGSGRTETQYF. CDR3 bases: TGTGCCTGGCTGAATTACGGCAGCGGGAGGACGGAGACCCAGTACTTC.

The chain couples TRBV29-1 to TRBJ2-7; D is unclear. V shed 3 bases and J shed 5 bases, with 11 bases lying between them. The CDR3 covers 12 residues. Looked up from germline, CDR1 is SQVTM and CDR2 is ANQGSEA. The CDR3 region is CSVDWVNDEQYF. The CDR3 DNA sequence: TGCAGCGTTGACTGGGTGAACGACGAGCAGTACTTC.

This chain uses TRBV18 with TRBJ1-1; D remains ambiguous. The V gene's germline CDR1 is KGHSH and CDR2 LQKENI. The CDR3 totals 14 residues. V lost 4 bases and J 2 bases, leaving 11 bases between the germline ends. Here the CDR3 DNA reads TGTGCCAGCTCACAAAACTCATACAACACTGAAGCTTTCTTT. Residues: CASSQNSYNTEAFF.

The CDR3: CSVATGAKSDTQYF. CDR3 DNA sequence: TGCAGCGTTGCAACGGGAGCTAAGTCAGATACGCAGTATTTT. The chain recombines TRBV29-1 with TRBJ2-3; the D gene is possibly TRBD2 (6 bases). The CDR3 covers 14 residues. Trimming stripped 4 bases from V and 4 bases from J, with 15 bases between. Germline V lookup: CDR1 SQVTM, CDR2 ANQGSEA.

CDR3 DNA sequence: TGCAGCGTTGAAACAGGGGTAGGTCAGCCCCAGCATTTT. Translating gives CSVETGVGQPQHF. The V and J genes are TRBV29-1 and TRBJ1-5, with 7 nucleotides matching TRBD1. Germline loops: CDR1 SQVTM, CDR2 ANQGSEA. Trimming at V came to 2 bases and at J to 6 bases, leaving 4 bases not matched to a gene. The CDR3 has 13 amino acids.

This clone came up a few times. The junction does not match germline at one end; this may be a read error. V gene TRBV6-8 combines with J gene TRBJ2-1, with 15 positions matching TRBD2. Germline CDR1 MNHGY, CDR2 SAAAGT. The CDR3 has 18 residues. The CDR3 region is CAISGGLAGGPLYNEQFF. CDR3 DNA: TGTGCCATCAGTGGGGGACTAGCGGGGGGACCGCTATACAATGAGCAGTTCTTC.

V gene TRBV19 combines with J gene TRBJ1-2; tentatively, D is TRBD1 (6 bases). Trimming removed 2 bases from V and 1 base from J, with 8 bases in between. The CDR3 is 14 residues long. Germline V gene sequence: CDR1 LNHDA, CDR2 SQIVND (reference sequence). CDR3 sequence (DNA): TGTGCCAGTAGTATAAACAGGGATAACTATGGCTACACCTTC. Amino acid sequence: CASSINRDNYGYTF.

The CDR3 DNA reads TGTGCCAGCAGATGGGACAGTAGTAATGAAAAACTGTTTTTT. It is translated as CASRWDSSNEKLFF. This chain connects TRBV9 to TRBJ1-4; 7 bases fit TRBD1. Germline CDR1 SGDLS, CDR2 YYNGEE. The CDR3 totals 14 residues. V trimming: 5 bases; J trimming: 4 bases; junction bases outside the gene matches: 5.

This chain links TRBV19 with TRBJ2-6; D gene uncertain. CDR1 LNHDA and CDR2 SQIVND come from the germline V gene (reference sequence). V gave up 0 bases and J gave up 2 bases, with 8 bases separating them. There are 16 residues in the CDR3. The CDR3 DNA reads as TGTGCCAGTAGTATAGATTGGTGGGCTGGGGCCAACGTCCTGACTTTC. It is translated as CASSIDWWAGANVLTF.

The table lists this clone with a few counts. The chain couples TRBV6-7 to TRBJ2-4, with TRBD2 matching over 7 bases. TRBV6-7 is an open reading frame, and its role is uncertain. The CDR3 has 16 amino acids. The V gene end was trimmed by 5 bases and the J gene end by 7 bases; junction bases not matched to a gene: 14. The CDR3 region is CASSEAGTGLTNIQYF. The CDR3, as DNA: TGTGCCAGCAGTGAAGCGGGGACGGGACTCACTAACATTCAGTACTTC.

The chain recombines TRBV6-8 with TRBJ2-1; TRBD1 is a possible D gene (5 bases). Germline assignment: CDR1 MNHGY and CDR2 SAAAGT. The CDR3 loop spans 16 amino acids. The V end lost 0 bases, the J end lost 1 base, and 10 bases lay between the germline ends. CDR3 nucleotides: TGTGCCAGCAGTTACTCGATTCCAGGGTCCTACAATGAGCAGTTCTTC. It translates to CASSYSIPGSYNEQFF.

The chain links TRBV19 to TRBJ2-1; D might be TRBD2 (6 bases). The CDR3 contains 12 residues. Germline loops: CDR1 LNHDA, CDR2 SQIVND (reference sequence). V gave up 8 bases and J gave up 4 bases, with 9 bases separating them. CDR3 coding DNA: TGTGCCAGTGGCGGGGAGTACAATGAGCAGTTCTTC. Translating it yields CASGGEYNEQFF.

This chain connects TRBV6-8 to TRBJ2-1; D may be TRBD1 (6 bases). Germline CDR1 is MNHGY and CDR2 is SAAAGT. Trimming left V 3 bases short and J 6 bases short, with 12 bases between. This CDR3 spans 14 amino acids. CDR3 amino acids: CASSYARGSNEQFF. CDR3 coding DNA: TGTGCCAGCAGTTATGCCAGGGGATCCAATGAGCAGTTCTTC.

The V call is TRBV19, the J call TRBJ2-3; D may be TRBD2 (6 bases). Germline V gene data show CDR1 as LNHDA and CDR2 as SQIVND (reference sequence). V was pared by 3 bases and J by 1 base, with 14 bases between. The CDR3 runs to 16 residues. The CDR3: CASSIGGRGRTDTQYF. The CDR3 region has the DNA TGTGCCAGTAGTATCGGGGGTCGGGGTCGCACAGATACGCAGTATTTT.

The chain recombines TRBV29-1 with TRBJ2-1; 15 bases fit TRBD2. The ends lost 8 bases at V and 6 bases at J; junction bases unmatched: 5. CDR3 length: 14 amino acids. Germline loops: CDR1 SQVTM, CDR2 ANQGSEA. CDR3 nucleotides: TGCAGCTCTAAGGGACTAGCGGGGGGCAATGAGCAGTTCTTC. It specifies CSSKGLAGGNEQFF.

This rearrangement joins TRBV28 to TRBJ1-1; D remains unclear. Germline V gene data show CDR1 as MDHEN and CDR2 as SYDVKM. The V and J ends lost 1 base and 3 bases respectively, with 6 bases between them. The CDR3 totals 13 residues. This chain's CDR3 is CASSLSPYTEAFF. DNA for the CDR3: TGTGCCAGCAGTTTATCACCATACACTGAAGCTTTCTTT.

CDR3 in amino acids: CAWSPRGSTIYF. The CDR3 DNA reads as TGTGCCTGGAGTCCCAGGGGGAGTACCATATATTTT. This chain links TRBV30 with TRBJ1-3; 7 bases agree with TRBD1. The CDR3 spans 12 residues. Germline lookup yields CDR1 GTSNPN and CDR2 SVGIG (reference sequence). V lost 2 bases, J lost 10 bases, and 5 bases stayed unmatched.

This clone is judged medium-sized. The CDR3, as DNA: TGTGCCAGCAGGGGGACAGGGGGCGTCTATGGCTACACCTTC. This gives the protein CASRGTGGVYGYTF. The chain employs TRBV28 and TRBJ1-2; 12 bases are a match to TRBD1. The germline gives CDR1 MDHEN, CDR2 SYDVKM. V shed 6 bases, J shed 4 bases, and the junction held 3 bases outside the gene matches. The CDR3 length is 14 residues.

The chain has TRBV28 and TRBJ1-6; D is undetermined. There are 14 residues in the CDR3. Trimming shortened V by 10 bases and J by 0 bases, and 10 bases separated the two germline ends. Germline V gene lookup returns CDR1 MDHEN and CDR2 SYDVKM. The CDR3 here is CATLAFSYNSPLHF. The DNA of the CDR3 is TGTGCCACCCTGGCATTCTCCTATAATTCACCCCTCCACTTT.

By share of the sample, this clone is medium-sized. The J gene is TRBJ2-1, the V gene TRBV9; no clear D. The V gene's germline CDR1 is SGDLS and CDR2 YYNGEE. This CDR3 region has 15 residues. Trimming stripped 0 bases from V and 7 bases from J, with 14 bases between. The CDR3 loop is CASSVAPTLYNEQFF. DNA for the CDR3: TGTGCCAGCAGCGTAGCTCCAACCCTCTATAATGAGCAGTTCTTC.

This clone was seen a handful of times. V and J are TRBV6-7 and TRBJ2-5, with TRBD2 matching 8 bases. TRBV6-7 qualifies as an ORF whose function is uncertain. The CDR3 is made up of 14 amino acids. The junction had 6 bases not matched to a gene; V was cut back by 4 bases and J by 5 bases. The CDR3 DNA sequence: TGTGCCAGCAGTTGGACTAGCACAGGCGAGACCCAGTACTTC. It translates to CASSWTSTGETQYF.

V usage is TRBV28 and J usage is TRBJ1-5; D is unclear. The CDR3 contains 12 residues. CDR1 and CDR2 from the germline V gene are MDHEN and SYDVKM. Trimming left V 4 bases short and J 6 bases short, with 7 bases between. The CDR3 DNA is TGTGCCAGCAGTTCCTCAGTTCAGCCCCAGCATTTT. This translates into CASSSSVQPQHF.

This clone is large within its sample. The chain combines TRBV6-8 with TRBJ2-2; tentatively, D is TRBD1 (5 bases). Deletions cut 8 bases from V and 1 base from J, with 11 bases between. Germline assignment: CDR1 MNHGY and CDR2 SAAAGT. This CDR3 is 14 amino acids long. DNA of the CDR3: TGTGCCAGCCTAAGAACAGGGAACACCGGGGAGCTGTTTTTT. The encoded protein is CASLRTGNTGELFF.

On this clone itself: It is unclear where the CDR3 begins or ends on the DNA, so no DNA is shown, and the CDR3 is as TCRdb lists it. This rearrangement joins TRBV29-1 to TRBJ1-1; the table calls TRBD1, which could not be checked here. Including both end residues, the CDR3 is 14 amino acids long. The germline V gene encodes CDR1 SQVTM and CDR2 ANQGSEA. The CDR3 is CSVDSGQGNTEAFF.

As DNA, the CDR3 is TGCGCCAGCACCCAGGGACAGGTAGCCTACGAGCAGTACGTC. Its translation is CASTQGQVAYEQYV. V is TRBV23-1 and J is TRBJ2-7; 8 bases fit TRBD1. TRBV23-1 carries the ORF label, with uncertain function. The V and J ends lost 7 bases and 2 bases, in that order; junction bases with no gene match: 7. This CDR3 is 14 amino acids long.

This clone has at least ten counts. The chain couples TRBV2 to TRBJ2-7; D may be TRBD1 or TRBD2 (5 bases each). Looked up from germline, CDR1 is SNHLY and CDR2 is FYNNEI. This CDR3 comprises 12 residues. V lost 5 bases, J lost 7 bases, and 12 bases lay in between. CDR3 residues: CASSQGWGEQYF. Written as DNA, the CDR3 is TGTGCCAGCAGTCAAGGGTGGGGGGAGCAGTACTTC.

The rearrangement links TRBV19 to TRBJ1-2; 12 bases agree with TRBD1. The CDR3 is 14 amino acids. Germline lookup yields CDR1 LNHDA and CDR2 SQIVND (reference sequence). Trimming removed 9 bases from V and 4 bases from J; junction bases left unmatched: 6. This chain's CDR3 is CASRGQGAGYGYTF. The CDR3 region has the DNA TGTGCCAGCAGGGGACAGGGGGCCGGCTATGGCTACACCTTC.